These 6 T cell receptor beta chains share one sample of origin, sequenced in a study of OX40 agonist ivuxolimab in advanced cancers. Data came from immunoSEQ multiplex PCR; TCRdb stores just in-frame clones and leaves some out. Of 39,000 or so clones in the sample, around nine tenths are singletons; the top ten hold less than 25%. Here the sequenced sample was CD4+ or CD8+ T cells sorted from blood, taken in a trial of the OX40 agonist ivuxolimab. The origin of the receptors is an adult with an advanced solid tumor such as melanoma, head and neck, liver or kidney cancer.

This chain connects TRBV11-2 to TRBJ1-4; D is unclear. V was clipped by 1 base and J by 3 bases, with 9 bases between them. The CDR3 loop spans 15 amino acids. CDR1 and CDR2 (germline): SGHAT, FQNNGV. The CDR3, as DNA: TGTGCCAGCAGCTTAGGTCACGGAGCTAATGAAAAACTGTTTTTT. It encodes CASSLGHGANEKLFF.

The chain is built from TRBV6-6 and TRBJ2-7; D is possibly TRBD2 (5 bases). This CDR3 has 15 residues. Trimming took 1 base from V and 9 from J, leaving 19 bases between them. From germline, CDR1 is MNHNY and CDR2 SVGAGI (reference sequence). CDR3 sequence: CASSYLGLEGRGQYF. CDR3 DNA: TGTGCCAGCAGTTACTTAGGACTTGAAGGTCGGGGGCAGTACTTC.

This chain uses TRBV9 with TRBJ1-1; tentatively, D is TRBD1 (5 bases). CDR1 SGDLS and CDR2 YYNGEE come from the germline V gene. Trimming removed 1 base at V and 7 bases at J, with 23 bases between. This CDR3 is built from 17 residues. The CDR3 sequence: CASSVSTPGTAGGEAFF. The CDR3 nucleotides are TGTGCCAGCAGCGTATCCACTCCGGGGACGGCCGGGGGTGAAGCTTTCTTT. Using reference TRBV9 and TRBJ1-1 for the parts outside the CDR3, the full variable domain is DSGVTQTPKHLITATGQRVTLRCSPRSGDLSVYWYQQSLDQGLQFLIQYYNGEERAKGNILERFSAQQFPDLHSELNLSSLELGDSALYFCASSVSTPGTAGGEAFFGQGTRLTVV.

The chain has TRBV5-6 and TRBJ2-1; D is undetermined. The germline V and J ends were trimmed by 4 bases and 2 bases, with 13 bases remaining between them. In germline, CDR1 is SGHDT, CDR2 YYEEEE. The CDR3 is 15 residues long. CDR3 coding DNA: TGTGCCAGCAGCCCGGACCCTGGAGCCTACAATGAGCAGTTCTTC. Translating gives CASSPDPGAYNEQFF.

The chain is built from TRBV28 and TRBJ2-7; D is unclear. Trimming cost V 1 base and J 6 bases, with 16 bases left between them. The CDR3 has 15 residues. The germline CDR1 and CDR2 sequences are MDHEN and SYDVKM. CDR3 sequence: CASSLSLGLLSEQYF. For the CDR3, the DNA is TGTGCCAGCAGTTTATCATTGGGGTTATTAAGCGAGCAGTACTTC.

DNA of the CDR3: TGTGCCAGCAGTTCCCTCTGGGGGAGTGCCCATGAGCAGTTCTTC. As protein: CASSSLWGSAHEQFF. J is TRBJ2-1 and V is TRBV27, with D perhaps being TRBD1 or TRBD2 (5 bases each). This CDR3 spans 15 amino acids. Germline-derived CDR1 and CDR2 are MNHEY and SMNVEV (reference sequence). Trimming cost V 4 bases and J 8 bases, with 18 bases left between them.